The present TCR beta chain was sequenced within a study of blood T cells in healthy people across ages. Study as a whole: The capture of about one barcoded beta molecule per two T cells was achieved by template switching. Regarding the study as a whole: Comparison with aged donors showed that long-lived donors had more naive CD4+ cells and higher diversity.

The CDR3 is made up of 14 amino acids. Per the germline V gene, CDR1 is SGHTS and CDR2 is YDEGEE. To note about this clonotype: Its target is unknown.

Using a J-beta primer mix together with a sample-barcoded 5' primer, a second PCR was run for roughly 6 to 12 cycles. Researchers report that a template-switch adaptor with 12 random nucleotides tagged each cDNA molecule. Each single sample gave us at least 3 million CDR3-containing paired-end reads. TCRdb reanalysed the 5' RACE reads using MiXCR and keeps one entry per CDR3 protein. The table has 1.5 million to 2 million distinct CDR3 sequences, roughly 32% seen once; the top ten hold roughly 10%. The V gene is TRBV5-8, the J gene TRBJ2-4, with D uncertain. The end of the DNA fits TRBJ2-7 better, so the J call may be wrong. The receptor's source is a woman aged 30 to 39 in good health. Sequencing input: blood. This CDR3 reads CASSFFHSPYEQYF. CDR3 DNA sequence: TGTGCCAGCAGCTTTTTTCATTCCCCCTACGAGCAGTACTTC.